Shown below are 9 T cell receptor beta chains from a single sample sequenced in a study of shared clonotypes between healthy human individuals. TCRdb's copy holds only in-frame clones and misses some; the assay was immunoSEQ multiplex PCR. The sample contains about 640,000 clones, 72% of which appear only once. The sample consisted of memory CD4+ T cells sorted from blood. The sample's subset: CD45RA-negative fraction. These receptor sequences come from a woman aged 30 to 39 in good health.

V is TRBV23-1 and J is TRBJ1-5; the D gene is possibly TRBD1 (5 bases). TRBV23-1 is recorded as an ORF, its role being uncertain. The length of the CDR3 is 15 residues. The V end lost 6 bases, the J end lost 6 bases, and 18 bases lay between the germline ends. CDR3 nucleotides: TGCGCCAGCAGCCCCGGGGGGGTTGACGGTCAGCCCCAGCATTTT. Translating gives CASSPGGVDGQPQHF.

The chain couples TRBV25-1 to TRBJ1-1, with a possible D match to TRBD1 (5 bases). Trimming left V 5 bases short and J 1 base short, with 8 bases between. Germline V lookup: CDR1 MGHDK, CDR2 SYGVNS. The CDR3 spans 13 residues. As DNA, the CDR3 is TGTGCCAGCAGTCGGGACTGGAACACTGAAGCTTTCTTT. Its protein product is CASSRDWNTEAFF. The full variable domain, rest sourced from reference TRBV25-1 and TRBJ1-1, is EADIYQTPRYLVIGTGKKITLECSQTMGHDKMYWYQQDPGMELHLIHYSYGVNSTEKGDLSSESTVSRIRTEHFPLTLESARPSHTSQYLCASSRDWNTEAFFGQGTRLTVV.

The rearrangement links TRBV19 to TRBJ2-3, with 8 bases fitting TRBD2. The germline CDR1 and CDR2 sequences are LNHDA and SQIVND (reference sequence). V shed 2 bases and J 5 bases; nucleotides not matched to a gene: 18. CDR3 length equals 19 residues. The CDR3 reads CASSIQATTLAALGDTQYF. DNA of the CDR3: TGTGCCAGTAGTATACAAGCCACCACACTAGCGGCATTGGGAGATACGCAGTATTTT. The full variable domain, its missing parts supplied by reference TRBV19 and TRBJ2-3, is DGGITQSPKYLFRKEGQNVTLSCEQNLNHDAMYWYRQDPGQGLRLIYYSQIVNDFQKGDIAEGYSVSREKKESFPLTVTSAQKNPTAFYLCASSIQATTLAALGDTQYFGPGTRLTVL.

CDR3 coding DNA: TGCGCCAGCAGCGGGCTATTCACAACGGGCAATGAGCAGTTCTTC. Protein sequence: CASSGLFTTGNEQFF. This chain links TRBV5-1 with TRBJ2-1, with D unclear. Germline CDR1 and CDR2: SGHRS and YFSETQ. CDR3 size: 15 residues. The V and J ends lost 4 bases and 6 bases respectively, with 17 bases between them. The full variable domain, in which reference TRBV5-1 and TRBJ2-1 provide the parts outside the CDR3, is KAGVTQTPRYLIKTRGQQVTLSCSPISGHRSVSWYQQTPGQGLQFLFEYFSETQRNKGNFPGRFSGRQFSNSRSEMNVSTLELGDSALYLCASSGLFTTGNEQFFGPGTRLTVL.

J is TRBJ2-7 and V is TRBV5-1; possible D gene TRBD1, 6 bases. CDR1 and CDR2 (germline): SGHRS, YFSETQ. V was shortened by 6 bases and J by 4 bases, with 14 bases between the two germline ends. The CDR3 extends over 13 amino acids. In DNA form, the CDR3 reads TGCGCCAGCACCCGGGACACTGGGTACGAGCAGTACTTC. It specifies CASTRDTGYEQYF.

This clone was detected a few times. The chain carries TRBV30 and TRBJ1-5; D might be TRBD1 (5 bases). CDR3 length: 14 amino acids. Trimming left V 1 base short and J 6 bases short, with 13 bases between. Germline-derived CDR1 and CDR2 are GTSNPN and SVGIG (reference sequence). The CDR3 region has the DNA TGTGCCTGGAGTGGACAGTCGGCCGGTCAGCCCCAGCATTTT. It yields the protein CAWSGQSAGQPQHF.

CDR3 nucleotides: TGTGCCAGCAGCTTGAGAGCGGACCCTAGCACAGATACGCAGTATTTT. Translation gives CASSLRADPSTDTQYF. V gene TRBV7-8 combines with J gene TRBJ2-3; TRBD2 is a possible D gene (5 bases). The CDR3 sequence is 16 residues long. V was shortened by 3 bases and J by 0 bases, with 13 bases between the two germline ends. Germline values: CDR1 SGHVS, CDR2 FQNEAQ.

The CDR3, as DNA: TGCAGCGTTGCGGACAACGCTGGGGCCAACGTCCTGACTTTC. It translates to CSVADNAGANVLTF. The chain joins TRBV29-1 to TRBJ2-6, with D possibly being TRBD1 (5 bases). Germline values: CDR1 SQVTM, CDR2 ANQGSEA. This CDR3 region has 14 residues. V gave up 4 bases and J gave up 2 bases, with 9 bases separating them.

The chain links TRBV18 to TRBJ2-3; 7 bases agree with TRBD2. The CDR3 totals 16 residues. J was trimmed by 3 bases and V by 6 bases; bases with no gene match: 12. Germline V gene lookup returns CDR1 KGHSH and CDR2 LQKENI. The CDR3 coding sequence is TGTGCCAGCTCGCCCGGGAGTTGGCGGGAGACAGATACGCAGTATTTT. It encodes CASSPGSWRETDTQYF.